This T cell receptor (beta chain) was retrieved from a study of cytomegalovirus exposure and HLA in healthy donors listed by TCRdb under 2017. Background for the entire study: A later analysis indicated that the 100 to 150 validation repertoires were generated on the platform also employed for the 670 or so repertoires of the first cohort. The study aimed to test whether cataloging public T cell receptors could reveal signatures of past pathogen exposure. In addition to the first cohort of 650 to 800 subjects, a separate validation cohort of around 110 different subjects was used. To predict cytomegalovirus infection status, the study brought together high-throughput TCR immunosequencing, statistical association of individual TCRs with disease status, and machine learning. General findings and caveats noted by the study authors: The authors suggested that the approach could potentially be extended to other disease states and immunological phenotypes. The study listed 164 TCR beta chains as associated with cytomegalovirus. Most TCR sequences were seen in very few donors, while some public TCRs were found in many individuals. A later analysis found that TCRs clustered in the first cohort also tended to co-occur in the roughly 120 validation repertoires, with 94% of cluster scores above 0. The classifier was reported to diagnose cytomegalovirus status with high specificity and sensitivity in both the original and validation cohorts. A later analysis lacked HLA typing for the validation cohort, so it scored co-occurrence in that cohort across all 120 repertoires. In vitro tests confirmed that a few of the cytomegalovirus-associated TCR beta chains recognize cytomegalovirus antigens.

Regarding this clone: It has no known antigen specificity. No clone much larger than this one lies a single base away; base qualities are absent.

The library was prepared using the immunoSEQ multiplex PCR assay. In the authors' own workflow: A statistical classification framework was built for diagnosing cytomegalovirus status from the catalog of TCR beta chain sequences. The table was pulled from immuneACCESS by TCRdb, which kept in-frame rearrangements only. Such tables lose some clones; where checked, under half of the loss comes from unresolved V genes, and the rest has no known cause. That table supplies the V and J calls and clone size; D and trimming were determined from the DNA. The sample records 100,000 to 120,000 clones, about 85% of which are singletons. 3% of the sample lies in the top ten. Separate from the approximately 690-subject first cohort, the validation cohort of 90 to 150 subjects was the group to which the donors belonged. Trimming removed 4 bases from V and 3 bases from J; the gene matches leave 6 bases unexplained. Including cysteine and phenylalanine, the CDR3 has 15 amino acids. Of the read, only the CDR3 DNA is kept; its 45 bases are in frame from base 1. The germline V gene (reference sequence) yields MNHNY for CDR1 and SVGAGI for CDR2.

The sequencing sample was made of PBMCs. The TCR originated in a woman aged 18-29 years in good health and CMV-seronegative. The chain employs TRBV6-6 and TRBJ1-1, with 9 middle bases fitting TRBD1. The CDR3 corresponds to CASSWNRGPDTEAFF. DNA sequence: TGTGCCAGCAGTTGGAACAGGGGGCCGGACACTGAAGCTTTCTTT.